These 18 T cell receptor beta chains were sequenced from one sample in a study of blood T cell repertoires in COVID-19. Profiling relied on immunoSEQ multiplex PCR, and the TCRdb table lists in-frame clones only, not all of them. The sample contains about 100,000 clones, about 80% of which appear only once. The sequencing input was peripheral blood. Source of these receptors: a man between 65 and 85 years old with active or convalescent COVID-19.

This clone was seen a few times. The V and J genes are TRBV24-1 and TRBJ1-6; possibly TRBD1 for D (6 bases). Germline CDR1 is KGHDR and CDR2 is SFDVKD. V was clipped by 2 bases and J by 0 bases, with 16 bases between them. This CDR3 region has 19 residues. The CDR3 DNA reads TGTGCCACCAGTGATTGGCTAGGGGGACGAAGCTCCTATAATTCACCCCTCCACTTT. This sequence encodes CATSDWLGGRSSYNSPLHF.

The chain is built from TRBV3-1 (or the pseudogene TRBV3-2) and TRBJ2-5; D gene uncertain. CDR1 is LGHDT and CDR2 is YNNKEL in the germline V gene (reference sequence). This CDR3 is built from 14 residues. The V gene lost 0 bases and the J gene lost 5 bases, with 10 bases spanning the gap. This CDR3 reads CASSQDGTGETQYF. DNA for the CDR3: TGTGCCAGCAGCCAAGATGGTACCGGGGAGACCCAGTACTTC.

V gene TRBV14 combines with J gene TRBJ2-7, with TRBD2 matching 7 bases. This CDR3 is built from 16 residues. V shed 4 bases, J shed 7 bases, and the junction held 16 bases outside the gene matches. The germline V gene encodes CDR1 SGHDN and CDR2 FVKESK. As DNA, the CDR3 is TGTGCCAGCAGCCCGAATCTCAGGGCCCGGCGGGGGGAGCAGTACTTC. Its translation: CASSPNLRARRGEQYF. The full variable domain, in which reference TRBV14 and TRBJ2-7 provide the parts outside the CDR3, is EAGVTQFPSHSVIEKGQTVTLRCDPISGHDNLYWYRRVMGKEIKFLLHFVKESKQDESGMPNNRFLAERTGGTYSTLKVQPAELEDSGVYFCASSPNLRARRGEQYFGPGTRLTVT.

V and J are TRBV4-2 and TRBJ1-6, with TRBD1 identical over 8 bases. This CDR3 has 21 residues. The J segment lost 0 bases and the V segment lost 0 bases, leaving 13 bases of the junction unmatched. Per the germline V gene, CDR1 is LGHNA and CDR2 is YNFKEQ. DNA for the CDR3: TGTGCCAGCAGCCAAGAGGGACGGACAGGGAATCTAGGCTCCTATAATTCACCCCTCCACTTT. Amino acid sequence: CASSQEGRTGNLGSYNSPLHF.

The chain combines TRBV10-3 with TRBJ2-2; 10 nucleotides align to TRBD2. Trimming removed 6 bases from V and 4 bases from J; junction bases left unmatched: 8. This CDR3 comprises 16 residues. Per the germline V gene, CDR1 is ENHRY and CDR2 is SYGVKD. In DNA form, the CDR3 reads TGTGCCATCAGACGCCTAGCGGGGGTGAGCACCGGGGAGCTGTTTTTT. It yields the protein CAIRRLAGVSTGELFF.

This clone was counted once. The chain joins TRBV18 to TRBJ1-1; D ambiguous. CDR1 and CDR2 (germline): KGHSH, LQKENI. The CDR3 spans 13 residues. Trimming took off 4 bases at V and 1 base at J, with 7 bases between the two ends. DNA of the CDR3: TGTGCCAGCTCACGAACAGCGAACACTGAAGCTTTCTTT. Its protein product is CASSRTANTEAFF.

This chain uses TRBV5-1 with TRBJ1-4, with TRBD1 matching over 11 bases. In germline, CDR1 is SGHRS, CDR2 YFSETQ. The CDR3 length is 16 residues. Germline trimming cut 4 bases from V and 1 base from J; bases unmatched to any gene: 3. The CDR3 region is CASSVDRGRTNEKLFF. The CDR3 DNA reads as TGCGCCAGCAGCGTGGACAGGGGGCGAACTAATGAAAAACTGTTTTTT. The whole variable domain, filled in from reference TRBV5-1 and TRBJ1-4, reads KAGVTQTPRYLIKTRGQQVTLSCSPISGHRSVSWYQQTPGQGLQFLFEYFSETQRNKGNFPGRFSGRQFSNSRSEMNVSTLELGDSALYLCASSVDRGRTNEKLFFGSGTQLSVL.

The chain combines TRBV6-5 with TRBJ2-1; 12 nucleotides match TRBD2. V lost 4 bases, J lost 6 bases, and 4 bases stayed unmatched. The germline V gene has CDR1 MNHEY and CDR2 SVGAGI. CDR3 length: 15 residues. The CDR3 nucleotides read TGTGCCAGCAGTTTTCTAGCGGGAGGGCCCAATGAGCAGTTCTTC. Encoded protein: CASSFLAGGPNEQFF.

J is TRBJ1-3 and V is TRBV5-1, with 7 bases lining up with TRBD1. CDR3 length: 15 amino acids. V was pared by 3 bases and J by 6 bases, with 9 bases of the junction left unmatched. From germline, CDR1 is SGHRS and CDR2 YFSETQ. Here the CDR3 reads CASSYTGAHANTIYF. DNA for the CDR3: TGCGCCAGCAGCTATACAGGGGCTCACGCAAACACCATATATTTT. The full variable domain, in which reference TRBV5-1 and TRBJ1-3 provide the parts outside the CDR3, is KAGVTQTPRYLIKTRGQQVTLSCSPISGHRSVSWYQQTPGQGLQFLFEYFSETQRNKGNFPGRFSGRQFSNSRSEMNVSTLELGDSALYLCASSYTGAHANTIYFGEGSWLTVV.

This chain joins TRBV5-4 and TRBJ2-5; TRBD1 matches 9 bases. CDR1 and CDR2 (germline): SGHNT, YYREEE (reference sequence). The CDR3 contains 15 residues. V gave up 3 bases and J gave up 5 bases; unmatched junction bases: 8. CDR3 nucleotides: TGTGCCAGCAGCTCAGGACAGGGGACACGGGAGACCCAGTACTTC. The encoded protein is CASSSGQGTRETQYF.

This chain connects TRBV7-3 to TRBJ1-1; the D is unclear. The V end was cut by 5 bases, the J end by 0 bases, with 7 bases between. Germline lookup yields CDR1 SGHTA and CDR2 FQGTGA. The CDR3 consists of 13 residues. CDR3 loop: CASSAQVNTEAFF. The DNA for the CDR3 is TGTGCCAGCAGCGCCCAGGTGAACACTGAAGCTTTCTTT.

This sequence joins TRBV4-3 and TRBJ1-5; 8 bases line up with TRBD1. Trimming took 4 bases from V and 0 from J; bases not matched to a gene: 23. CDR1 is LGHNA and CDR2 is YSLEER in the germline V gene. This CDR3 is built from 22 residues. The CDR3 reads CASSRAGQGAVGGDYSNQPQHF. For the CDR3, the DNA is TGCGCCAGCAGCCGCGCGGGGCAGGGGGCTGTGGGGGGGGATTATAGCAATCAGCCCCAGCATTTT.

This clone was recorded only once. The J gene is TRBJ2-2, the V gene TRBV7-9; 9 bases fit TRBD2. V lost 2 bases, J lost 8 bases, and 9 bases stayed unmatched. Germline V lookup: CDR1 SEHNR, CDR2 FQNEAQ (reference sequence). CDR3 length: 16 residues. The DNA of the CDR3 is TGTGCCAGCAGCTTAAGTCCGGGACTAGCTATGGGGGAGCTGTTTTTT. Its protein product is CASSLSPGLAMGELFF.

The chain couples TRBV25-1 to TRBJ2-7, with D maybe TRBD2 (5 bases). In germline, CDR1 is MGHDK, CDR2 SYGVNS. Trimming cost V 8 bases and J 5 bases, with 22 bases left between them. CDR3 length: 15 amino acids. The CDR3 DNA reads TGTGCCAGCGAAGAAAGTAATGGGAGTCGTAACGAGCAGTACTTC. Translated: CASEESNGSRNEQYF.

The chain has TRBV5-1 and TRBJ1-4; 7 bases fit TRBD1. The V and J ends lost 0 bases and 4 bases, in that order; junction bases with no gene match: 6. Germline V gene lookup returns CDR1 SGHRS and CDR2 YFSETQ. The CDR3 is made up of 16 amino acids. DNA of the CDR3: TGCGCCAGCAGCTTGGGGCAGGGGGTTAATAATGAAAAACTGTTTTTT. This codes for CASSLGQGVNNEKLFF.

The gene calls are TRBV7-2 and TRBJ1-1, with D unclear. CDR1 SGHTA and CDR2 FQGNSA come from the germline V gene. V was pared by 2 bases and J by 0 bases, with 7 bases between. The CDR3 sequence is 14 residues long. The DNA for the CDR3 is TGTGCCAGCAGCTTATACTCCATGAACACTGAAGCTTTCTTT. This gives the protein CASSLYSMNTEAFF.

In this sample, this clone turned up a few times. V and J are TRBV24-1 and TRBJ2-3, with 7 bases lining up with TRBD2. CDR3 length equals 14 residues. CDR1 is KGHDR and CDR2 is SFDVKD in the germline V gene. The ends lost 3 bases at V and 5 bases at J; junction bases unmatched: 4. The CDR3 nucleotides are TGTGCCACCAGTGATGCGGGAGAGATAGATACGCAGTATTTT. This sequence encodes CATSDAGEIDTQYF.

This clone has only a few counts. V usage is TRBV4-2 and J usage is TRBJ2-5; the D gene is possibly TRBD1 (6 bases). Trimming pared 2 bases from V and 2 bases from J, leaving 12 bases between. Germline CDR1 reads LGHNA; CDR2 reads YNFKEQ. This CDR3 spans 15 amino acids. CDR3 bases: TGTGCCAGCAGCCAAAAGACGGGGACACAAGAGACCCAGTACTTC. Translating it yields CASSQKTGTQETQYF.